The rows below give T cell receptor beta chains drawn from one sample of a study of graft-versus-host responses after intestinal transplantation. For these receptors, no antigen is known. The repertoire was sequenced with immunoSEQ multiplex PCR; TCRdb's copy has only in-frame clones and lacks some. The sample has tens of thousands of clones, approximately 94% seen once. The material was unstimulated CD4+ T cells sorted from spleen or lymph node cells, obtained before transplant. Source of these receptors: a human donor who was the organ donor for an intestinal transplant. Both conserved end residues are part of each CDR3. Fields, in order: CDR3 protein, clone size, J gene, CDR3 length, V gene. Clone size is shown for a subset of rows, as once, few, many or a class of expanded clone.

CDR3aa: CASSGNLGGEQYF
abundance: NA
j_gene: TRBJ2-7
len: 13
v_gene: TRBV5-6

CDR3aa: CASSIDRVYSNQPQHF
abundance: NA
j_gene: TRBJ1-5
len: 16
v_gene: TRBV19

CDR3aa: CAWSAGGDYGYTF
abundance: NA
j_gene: TRBJ1-2
len: 13
v_gene: TRBV30

CDR3aa: CASSLQGARYEQYF
abundance: NA
j_gene: TRBJ2-7
len: 14
v_gene: TRBV7-6

CDR3aa: CASSSRDSHPRTEAFF
abundance: NA
j_gene: TRBJ1-1
len: 16
v_gene: TRBV6-5

CDR3aa: CASSSRSSGNTIYF
abundance: NA
j_gene: TRBJ1-3
len: 14
v_gene: TRBV7-2

CDR3aa: CASSRDRTQVYEQYF
abundance: NA
j_gene: TRBJ2-7
len: 15
v_gene: TRBV6-6

CDR3aa: CASSFAGGDGTDTQYF
abundance: NA
j_gene: TRBJ2-3
len: 16
v_gene: TRBV11-1

CDR3aa: CASSSLTGGGETQYF
abundance: NA
j_gene: TRBJ2-5
len: 15
v_gene: TRBV6-5

CDR3aa: CASSVTPEIYGYTF
abundance: NA
j_gene: TRBJ1-2
len: 14
v_gene: TRBV5-1

CDR3aa: CASSLSRPSLGDTEAFF
abundance: NA
j_gene: TRBJ1-1
len: 17
v_gene: TRBV27

CDR3aa: CASSFTGSKETQYF
abundance: NA
j_gene: TRBJ2-5
len: 14
v_gene: TRBV5-6

CDR3aa: CACRLAGGQETQYF
abundance: NA
j_gene: TRBJ2-5
len: 14
v_gene: TRBV7-6

CDR3aa: CASRTGVRTEAFF
abundance: NA
j_gene: TRBJ1-1
len: 13
v_gene: TRBV25-1

CDR3aa: CASEDPRREQYF
abundance: NA
j_gene: TRBJ2-7
len: 12
v_gene: TRBV28

CDR3aa: CASSPEGNSADTEAFF
abundance: few
j_gene: TRBJ1-1
len: 16
v_gene: TRBV4-3

CDR3aa: CASSMSGTGIVGELFF
abundance: NA
j_gene: TRBJ2-2
len: 16
v_gene: TRBV9

CDR3aa: CASSLGGLETQYF
abundance: NA
j_gene: TRBJ2-5
len: 13
v_gene: TRBV11-1

CDR3aa: CASSEYGGGDTQYF
abundance: NA
j_gene: TRBJ2-3
len: 14
v_gene: TRBV6-1

CDR3aa: CASSYIGTGRWEQYF
abundance: few
j_gene: TRBJ2-7
len: 15
v_gene: TRBV6-5

CDR3aa: CASSLQVTGTQYF
abundance: once
j_gene: TRBJ2-5
len: 13
v_gene: TRBV7-9

CDR3aa: CASSARGSDGGQFF
abundance: NA
j_gene: TRBJ2-1
len: 14
v_gene: TRBV7-2

CDR3aa: CASRLDRVDTEAFF
abundance: once
j_gene: TRBJ1-1
len: 14
v_gene: TRBV6-1

CDR3aa: CASSPFTGDYNEQFF
abundance: NA
j_gene: TRBJ2-1
len: 15
v_gene: TRBV18

CDR3aa: CASSQETADQPQHF
abundance: NA
j_gene: TRBJ1-5
len: 14
v_gene: TRBV4-1

CDR3aa: CASSYSKTPSSYGQYF
abundance: NA
j_gene: TRBJ2-7
len: 16
v_gene: TRBV6-6

CDR3aa: CASRPASGQETQYF
abundance: NA
j_gene: TRBJ2-5
len: 14
v_gene: TRBV6-5

CDR3aa: CASSRLAGSYEQYF
abundance: NA
j_gene: TRBJ2-7
len: 14
v_gene: TRBV4-3

CDR3aa: CASSSGGARDEQFF
abundance: once
j_gene: TRBJ2-1
len: 14
v_gene: TRBV5-4

CDR3aa: CASSLEGGESPLHF
abundance: NA
j_gene: TRBJ1-6
len: 14
v_gene: TRBV10-2

CDR3aa: CASSLNPLGGELFF
abundance: NA
j_gene: TRBJ2-2
len: 14
v_gene: TRBV7-2

CDR3aa: CASSFSGQNYGYTF
abundance: NA
j_gene: TRBJ1-2
len: 14
v_gene: TRBV7-2

CDR3aa: CASSLRNKGQRGYEQYF
abundance: NA
j_gene: TRBJ2-7
len: 17
v_gene: TRBV28

CDR3aa: CASSSGTSGGYEQYF
abundance: NA
j_gene: TRBJ2-7
len: 15
v_gene: TRBV5-1

CDR3aa: CASSFESPLHF
abundance: NA
j_gene: TRBJ1-6
len: 11
v_gene: TRBV7-2

CDR3aa: CASSFGTRSNYGYTF
abundance: NA
j_gene: TRBJ1-2
len: 15
v_gene: TRBV7-8

CDR3aa: CASSLDAEYQPQHF
abundance: NA
j_gene: TRBJ1-5
len: 14
v_gene: TRBV5-1

CDR3aa: CSADWNYGYTF
abundance: NA
j_gene: TRBJ1-2
len: 11
v_gene: TRBV20-1

CDR3aa: CASSLRPGGWTEAFF
abundance: NA
j_gene: TRBJ1-1
len: 15
v_gene: TRBV5-5

CDR3aa: CASSLTPDTGLNTEAFF
abundance: NA
j_gene: TRBJ1-1
len: 17
v_gene: TRBV28

CDR3aa: CASSPGGGRRETQYF
abundance: NA
j_gene: TRBJ2-5
len: 15
v_gene: TRBV7-2

CDR3aa: CASSYVVGGETQYF
abundance: once
j_gene: TRBJ2-5
len: 14
v_gene: TRBV6-7

CDR3aa: CASSPNLPPGQGKPYEQYF
abundance: NA
j_gene: TRBJ2-7
len: 19
v_gene: TRBV28

CDR3aa: CASSRSRAGGVFMDTQYF
abundance: NA
j_gene: TRBJ2-3
len: 18
v_gene: TRBV18

CDR3aa: CASGGALKALHF
abundance: NA
j_gene: TRBJ1-6
len: 12
v_gene: TRBV28

CDR3aa: CASSPPGLAGTSSTDTQYF
abundance: NA
j_gene: TRBJ2-3
len: 19
v_gene: TRBV7-8

CDR3aa: CASSLARLAGYTDTQYF
abundance: NA
j_gene: TRBJ2-3
len: 17
v_gene: TRBV5-1

CDR3aa: CASSLEYGGEAFF
abundance: NA
j_gene: TRBJ1-1
len: 13
v_gene: TRBV5-4

CDR3aa: CASSWDRNTEAFF
abundance: NA
j_gene: TRBJ1-1
len: 13
v_gene: TRBV5-1

CDR3aa: CASSRSGLAGNNEQFF
abundance: NA
j_gene: TRBJ2-1
len: 16
v_gene: TRBV4-2

CDR3aa: CASRRTGSNQPQHF
abundance: NA
j_gene: TRBJ1-5
len: 14
v_gene: TRBV6-1

CDR3aa: CASSSRGASSPPDTQYF
abundance: NA
j_gene: TRBJ2-3
len: 17
v_gene: TRBV7-9

CDR3aa: CASSQVDSLPYEQYF
abundance: NA
j_gene: NA
len: 15
v_gene: TRBV4-1

CDR3aa: CASSLNPGTYEQYF
abundance: once
j_gene: NA
len: 14
v_gene: TRBV28

CDR3aa: CASSLAAINTEAFF
abundance: NA
j_gene: TRBJ1-1
len: 14
v_gene: TRBV7-9

CDR3aa: CASSTDRGRGNTIYF
abundance: NA
j_gene: TRBJ1-3
len: 15
v_gene: TRBV19

CDR3aa: CASIGPGAYEQYF
abundance: once
j_gene: TRBJ2-7
len: 13
v_gene: TRBV2

CDR3aa: CASSLEISSSPFF
abundance: NA
j_gene: TRBJ2-1
len: 13
v_gene: TRBV11-2

CDR3aa: CASSDRGIQYF
abundance: NA
j_gene: TRBJ2-4
len: 11
v_gene: TRBV25-1